Below are 5 T cell receptor beta chains sequenced from a single sample in a study of cytotoxic CD8 clonotypes in ibrutinib-treated CLL. Sequencing used immunoSEQ multiplex PCR; TCRdb keeps in-frame clones, though not all of them. The data show approximately 45,000 clones, 69% seen once. The sample in question was PBMCs, obtained after 12 months of ibrutinib treatment. The source of these receptors is a human donor with chronic lymphocytic leukemia.

The genes are TRBV6-4 and TRBJ1-2; no definite D call. V dropped 3 bases and J dropped 8 bases, with 16 bases sitting between them. The CDR3 covers 14 residues. CDR1 is MRHNA, CDR2 SNTAGT, per germline. CDR3 sequence: CASSELGGQGGYTF. The CDR3 nucleotides read TGTGCCAGCAGTGAACTCGGCGGTCAAGGCGGCTACACCTTC.

This clone was counted between two and nine times. This chain uses TRBV7-3 with TRBJ2-1; no firm D call. Germline V gene lookup returns CDR1 SGHTA and CDR2 FQGTGA. V lost 5 bases and J 4 bases, leaving 12 bases between the germline ends. The CDR3 loop spans 14 amino acids. CDR3 in DNA: TGTGCCAGCAGCCCGGACCCGGCATACAATGAGCAGTTCTTC. It codes for CASSPDPAYNEQFF.

This clone was found a few times. CDR3 nucleotides: TGTGCCAGTAGCCCCCCGGCCCCGGCGGTACACGAGCAGTACTTC. This translates into CASSPPAPAVHEQYF. The chain has TRBV19 and TRBJ2-7; no definite D call. Trimming cost V 6 bases and J 5 bases, with 20 bases left between them. Germline V gene lookup returns CDR1 LNHDA and CDR2 SQIVND (reference sequence). This CDR3 spans 15 amino acids.

This chain connects TRBV19 to TRBJ2-7; no firm D call. Germline CDR1 LNHDA, CDR2 SQIVND (reference sequence). The CDR3 is 14 amino acids. Trimming stripped 2 bases from V and 2 bases from J, with 10 bases between. In nucleotides, the CDR3 is TGTGCCAGTAGTATAAAGGGAATAACCTACGAGCAGTACTTC. This translates into CASSIKGITYEQYF. Variable domain in full (rest from reference TRBV19 and TRBJ2-7): DGGITQSPKYLFRKEGQNVTLSCEQNLNHDAMYWYRQDPGQGLRLIYYSQIVNDFQKGDIAEGYSVSREKKESFPLTVTSAQKNPTAFYLCASSIKGITYEQYFGPGTRLTVT.

This clone was seen more than once but under ten times. V gene TRBV2 combines with J gene TRBJ1-2; weak D call: TRBD1 (6 bases). CDR3 length equals 13 residues. Trimming left V 10 bases short and J 8 bases short, with 20 bases between. Germline V gene lookup returns CDR1 SNHLY and CDR2 FYNNEI. The CDR3 DNA sequence: TGTGCCACTTCACCACACAGGGAAGGCGGCTACACCTTC. This translates into CATSPHREGGYTF.